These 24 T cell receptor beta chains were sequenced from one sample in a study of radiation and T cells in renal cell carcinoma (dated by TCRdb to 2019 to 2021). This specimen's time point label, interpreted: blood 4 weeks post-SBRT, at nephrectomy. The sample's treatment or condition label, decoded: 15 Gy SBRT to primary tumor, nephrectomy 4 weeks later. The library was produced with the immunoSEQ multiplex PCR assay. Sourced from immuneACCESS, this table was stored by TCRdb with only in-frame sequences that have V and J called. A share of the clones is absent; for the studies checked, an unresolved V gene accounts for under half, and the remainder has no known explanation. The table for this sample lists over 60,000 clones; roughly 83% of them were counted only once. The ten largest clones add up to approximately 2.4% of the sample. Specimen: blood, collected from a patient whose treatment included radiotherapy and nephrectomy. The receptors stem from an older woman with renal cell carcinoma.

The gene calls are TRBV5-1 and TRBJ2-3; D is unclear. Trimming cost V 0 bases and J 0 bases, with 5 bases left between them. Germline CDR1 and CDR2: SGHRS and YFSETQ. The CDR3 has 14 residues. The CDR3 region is CASSLALSTDTQYF. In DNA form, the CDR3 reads TGCGCCAGCAGCTTGGCGCTAAGCACAGATACGCAGTATTTT.

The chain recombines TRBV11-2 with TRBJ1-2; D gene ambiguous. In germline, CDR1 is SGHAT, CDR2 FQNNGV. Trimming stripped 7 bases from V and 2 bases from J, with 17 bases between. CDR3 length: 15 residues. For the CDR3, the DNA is TGTGCCAGCACCCTGTGGCGCCTGGGGAACTATGGCTACACCTTC. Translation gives CASTLWRLGNYGYTF.

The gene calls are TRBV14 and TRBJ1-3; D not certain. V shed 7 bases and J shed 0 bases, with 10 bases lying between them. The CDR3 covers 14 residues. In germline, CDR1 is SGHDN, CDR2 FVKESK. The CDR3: CASKEVNSGNTIYF. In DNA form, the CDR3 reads TGTGCCAGCAAGGAGGTTAACTCTGGAAACACCATATATTTT. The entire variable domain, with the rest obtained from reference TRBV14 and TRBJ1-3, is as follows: EAGVTQFPSHSVIEKGQTVTLRCDPISGHDNLYWYRRVMGKEIKFLLHFVKESKQDESGMPNNRFLAERTGGTYSTLKVQPAELEDSGVYFCASKEVNSGNTIYFGEGSWLTVV.

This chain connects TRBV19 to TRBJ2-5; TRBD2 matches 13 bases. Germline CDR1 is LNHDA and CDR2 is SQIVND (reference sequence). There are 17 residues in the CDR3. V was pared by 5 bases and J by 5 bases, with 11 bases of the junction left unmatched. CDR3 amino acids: CASSPNPTSGGMETQYF. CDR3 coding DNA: TGTGCCAGTAGTCCGAACCCGACTAGCGGGGGGATGGAGACCCAGTACTTC.

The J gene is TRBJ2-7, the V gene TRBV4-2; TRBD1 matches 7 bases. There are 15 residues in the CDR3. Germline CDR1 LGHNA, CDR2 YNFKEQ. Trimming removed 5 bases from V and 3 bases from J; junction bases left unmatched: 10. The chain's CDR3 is CASSLMGQQGYEQYF. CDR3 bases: TGTGCCAGCAGCTTGATGGGACAGCAAGGCTACGAGCAGTACTTC.

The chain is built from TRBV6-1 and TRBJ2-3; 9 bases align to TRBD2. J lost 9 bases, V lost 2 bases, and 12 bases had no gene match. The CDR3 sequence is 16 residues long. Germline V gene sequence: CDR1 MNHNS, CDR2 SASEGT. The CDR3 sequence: CASSEIKRGAPETQYF. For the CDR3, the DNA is TGTGCCAGCAGTGAAATTAAGCGGGGGGCCCCTGAAACGCAGTATTTT.

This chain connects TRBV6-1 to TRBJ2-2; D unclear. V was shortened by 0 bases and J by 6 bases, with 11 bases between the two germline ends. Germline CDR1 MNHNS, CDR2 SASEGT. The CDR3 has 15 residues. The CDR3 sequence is CASSEALQVPGELFF. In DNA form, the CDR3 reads TGTGCCAGCAGTGAAGCGCTCCAGGTTCCCGGGGAGCTGTTTTTT.

In nucleotides, the CDR3 is TGTGCCAGCAGTGATGGACAGGGCCTTGAGCAGTTCTTC. This encodes CASSDGQGLEQFF. V is TRBV2 and J is TRBJ2-1; 8 nucleotides align to TRBD1. CDR1 and CDR2 from the germline V gene are SNHLY and FYNNEI. Trimming at V came to 3 bases and at J to 9 bases, leaving 4 bases not matched to a gene. This CDR3 contains 13 residues.

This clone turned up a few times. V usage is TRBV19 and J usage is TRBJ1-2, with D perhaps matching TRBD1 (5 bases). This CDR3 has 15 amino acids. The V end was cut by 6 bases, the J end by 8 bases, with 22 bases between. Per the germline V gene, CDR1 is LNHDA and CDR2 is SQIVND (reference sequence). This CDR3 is CASSQKGPLLGGYTF. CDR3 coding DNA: TGTGCCAGTAGCCAGAAGGGACCGCTCTTAGGGGGCTACACCTTC. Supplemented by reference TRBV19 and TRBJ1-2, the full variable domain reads DGGITQSPKYLFRKEGQNVTLSCEQNLNHDAMYWYRQDPGQGLRLIYYSQIVNDFQKGDIAEGYSVSREKKESFPLTVTSAQKNPTAFYLCASSQKGPLLGGYTFGSGTRLTVV.

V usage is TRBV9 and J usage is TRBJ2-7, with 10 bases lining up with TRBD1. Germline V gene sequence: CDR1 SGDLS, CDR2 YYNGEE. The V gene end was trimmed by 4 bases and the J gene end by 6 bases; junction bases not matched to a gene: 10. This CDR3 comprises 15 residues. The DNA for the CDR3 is TGTGCCAGCAGCTCCGAGACAGGGGGCCTTTCCGAGCAGTACTTC. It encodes CASSSETGGLSEQYF.

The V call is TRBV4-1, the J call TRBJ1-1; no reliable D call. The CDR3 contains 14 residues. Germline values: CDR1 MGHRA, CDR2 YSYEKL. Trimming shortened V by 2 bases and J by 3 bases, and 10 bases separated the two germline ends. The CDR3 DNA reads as TGCGCCAGCAGCCAACTGGGGTTGGACACTGAAGCTTTCTTT. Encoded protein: CASSQLGLDTEAFF.

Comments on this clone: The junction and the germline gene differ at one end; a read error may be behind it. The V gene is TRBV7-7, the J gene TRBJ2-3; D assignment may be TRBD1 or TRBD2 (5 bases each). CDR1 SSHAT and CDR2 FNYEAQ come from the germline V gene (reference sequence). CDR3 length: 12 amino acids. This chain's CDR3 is CASRDGTPQGYF. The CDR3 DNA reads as TGTGCTAGCAGGGACGGGACGCCCCAGGGGTATTTT. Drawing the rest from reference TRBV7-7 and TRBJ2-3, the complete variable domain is GAGVSQSPRYKVTKRGQDVTLRCDPISSHATLYWYQQALGQGPEFLTYFNYEAQPDKSGLPSDRFSAERPEGSISTLTIQRTEQRDSAMYRCASRDGTPQGYFGPGTRLTVL.

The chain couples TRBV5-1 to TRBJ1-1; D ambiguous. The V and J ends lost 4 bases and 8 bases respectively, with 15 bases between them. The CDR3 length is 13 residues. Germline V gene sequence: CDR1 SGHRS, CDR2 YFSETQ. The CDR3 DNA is TGCGCCAGCAGCCTGGTGGGTGGGGAAGAAGCTTTCTTT. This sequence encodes CASSLVGGEEAFF.

The CDR3 loop is CASSLEHYEQYF. In DNA form, the CDR3 reads TGTGCCAGCAGCTTGGAACACTACGAGCAGTACTTC. The chain employs TRBV5-4 and TRBJ2-7; D gene uncertain. The V and J ends lost 0 bases and 3 bases respectively, with 4 bases between them. CDR3 length equals 12 residues. Germline lookup yields CDR1 SGHNT and CDR2 YYREEE (reference sequence).

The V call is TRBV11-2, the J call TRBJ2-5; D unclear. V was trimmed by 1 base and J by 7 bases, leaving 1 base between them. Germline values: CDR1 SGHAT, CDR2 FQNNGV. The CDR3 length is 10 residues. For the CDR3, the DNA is TGTGCCAGCAGCTTAGGGACCCAGTACTTC. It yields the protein CASSLGTQYF.

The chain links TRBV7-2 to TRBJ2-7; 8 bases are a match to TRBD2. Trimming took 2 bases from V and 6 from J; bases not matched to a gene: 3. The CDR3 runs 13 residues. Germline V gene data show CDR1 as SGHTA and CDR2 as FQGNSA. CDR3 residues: CASSLSLAGEQYF. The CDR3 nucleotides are TGTGCCAGCAGCTTAAGTCTAGCGGGCGAGCAGTACTTC.

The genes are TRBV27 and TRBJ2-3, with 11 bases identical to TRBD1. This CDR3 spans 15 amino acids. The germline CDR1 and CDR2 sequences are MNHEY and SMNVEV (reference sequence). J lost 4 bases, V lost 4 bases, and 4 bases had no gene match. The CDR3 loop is CASSSDRGRPDTQYF. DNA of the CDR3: TGTGCCAGCAGTTCGGACAGGGGGCGTCCAGATACGCAGTATTTT.

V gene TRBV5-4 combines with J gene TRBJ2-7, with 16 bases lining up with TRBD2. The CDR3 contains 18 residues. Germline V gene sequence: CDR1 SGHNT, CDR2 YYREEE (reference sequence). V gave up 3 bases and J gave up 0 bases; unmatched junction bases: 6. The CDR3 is CASSSGLAGGGSSYEQYF. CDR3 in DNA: TGTGCCAGCAGCTCGGGACTAGCGGGAGGGGGAAGCTCCTACGAGCAGTACTTC.

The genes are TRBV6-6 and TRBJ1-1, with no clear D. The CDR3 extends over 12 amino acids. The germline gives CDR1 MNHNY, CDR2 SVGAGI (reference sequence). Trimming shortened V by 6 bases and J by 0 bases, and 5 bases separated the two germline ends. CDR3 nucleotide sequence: TGTGCCAGCAGGTTAGTGAACACTGAAGCTTTCTTT. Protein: CASRLVNTEAFF.

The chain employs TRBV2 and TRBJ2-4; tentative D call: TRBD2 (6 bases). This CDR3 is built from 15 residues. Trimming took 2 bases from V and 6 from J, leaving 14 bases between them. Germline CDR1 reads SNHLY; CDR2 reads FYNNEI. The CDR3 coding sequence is TGTGCCAGCAGTGAATCACTAGTGGGGGGAAACATTCAGTACTTC. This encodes CASSESLVGGNIQYF.

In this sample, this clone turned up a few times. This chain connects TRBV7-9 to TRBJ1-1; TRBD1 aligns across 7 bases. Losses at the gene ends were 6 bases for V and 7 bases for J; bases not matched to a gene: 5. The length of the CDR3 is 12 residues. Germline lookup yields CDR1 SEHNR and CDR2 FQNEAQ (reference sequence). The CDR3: CASSRDRLEAFF. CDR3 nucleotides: TGTGCCAGCAGTCGGGACAGACTTGAAGCTTTCTTT.

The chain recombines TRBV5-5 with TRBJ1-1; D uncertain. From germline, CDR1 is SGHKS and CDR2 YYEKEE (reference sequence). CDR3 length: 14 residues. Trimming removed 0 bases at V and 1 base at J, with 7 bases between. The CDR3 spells CASSLVPGNTEAFF. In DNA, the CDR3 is TGTGCCAGCAGCTTGGTGCCAGGGAACACTGAAGCTTTCTTT.

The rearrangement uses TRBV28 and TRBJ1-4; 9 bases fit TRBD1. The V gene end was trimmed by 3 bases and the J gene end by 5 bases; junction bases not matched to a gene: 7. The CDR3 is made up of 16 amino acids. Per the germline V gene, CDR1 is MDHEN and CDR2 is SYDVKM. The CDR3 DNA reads TGTGCCAGCAGTTTTTCTTCTGGACAGGGGAATGAAAAACTGTTTTTT. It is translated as CASSFSSGQGNEKLFF. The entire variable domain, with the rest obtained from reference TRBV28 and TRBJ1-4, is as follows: DVKVTQSSRYLVKRTGEKVFLECVQDMDHENMFWYRQDPGLGLRLIYFSYDVKMKEKGDIPEGYSVSREKKERFSLILESASTNQTSMYLCASSFSSGQGNEKLFFGSGTQLSVL.

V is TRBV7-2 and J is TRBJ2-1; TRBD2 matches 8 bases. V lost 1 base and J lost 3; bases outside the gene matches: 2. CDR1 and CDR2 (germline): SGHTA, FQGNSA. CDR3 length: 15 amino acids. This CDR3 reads CASSLGLAGYNEQFF. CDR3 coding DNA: TGTGCCAGCAGCTTAGGGCTAGCGGGCTACAATGAGCAGTTCTTC.